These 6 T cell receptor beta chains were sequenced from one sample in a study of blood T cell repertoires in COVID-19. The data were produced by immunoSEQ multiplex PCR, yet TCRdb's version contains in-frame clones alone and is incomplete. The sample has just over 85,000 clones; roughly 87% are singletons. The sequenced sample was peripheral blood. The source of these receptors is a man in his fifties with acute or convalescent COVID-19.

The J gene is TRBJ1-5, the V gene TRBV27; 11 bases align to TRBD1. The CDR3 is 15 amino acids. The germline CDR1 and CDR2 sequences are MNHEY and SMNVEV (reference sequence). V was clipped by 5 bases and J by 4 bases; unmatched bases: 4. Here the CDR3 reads CASSPGTGGNQPQHF. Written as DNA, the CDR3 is TGTGCCAGCAGTCCCGGGACAGGGGGGAATCAGCCCCAGCATTTT.

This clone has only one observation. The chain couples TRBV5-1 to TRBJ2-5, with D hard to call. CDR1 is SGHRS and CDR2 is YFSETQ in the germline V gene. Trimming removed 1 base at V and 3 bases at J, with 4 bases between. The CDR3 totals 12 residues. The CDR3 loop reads CASSLPKETQYF. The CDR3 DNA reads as TGCGCCAGCAGCTTGCCCAAAGAGACCCAGTACTTC.

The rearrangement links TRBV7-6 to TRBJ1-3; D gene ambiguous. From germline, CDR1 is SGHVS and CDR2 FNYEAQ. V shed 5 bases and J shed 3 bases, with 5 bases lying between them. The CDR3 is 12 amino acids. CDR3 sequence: CASSTIGNTIYF. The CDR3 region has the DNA TGTGCCAGCAGCACTATTGGAAACACCATATATTTT.

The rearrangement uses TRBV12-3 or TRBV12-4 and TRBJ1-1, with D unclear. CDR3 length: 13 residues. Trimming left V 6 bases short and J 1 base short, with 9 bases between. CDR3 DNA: TGTGCCAGCAGCTCAGTCCCGAACACTGAAGCTTTCTTT. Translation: CASSSVPNTEAFF.

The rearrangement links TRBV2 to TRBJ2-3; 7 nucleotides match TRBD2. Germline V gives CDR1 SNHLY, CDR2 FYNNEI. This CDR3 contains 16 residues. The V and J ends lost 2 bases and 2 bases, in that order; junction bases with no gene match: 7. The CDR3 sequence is CASSELGAGNTDTQYF. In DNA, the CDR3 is TGTGCCAGCAGTGAACTTGGAGCGGGAAACACAGATACGCAGTATTTT.

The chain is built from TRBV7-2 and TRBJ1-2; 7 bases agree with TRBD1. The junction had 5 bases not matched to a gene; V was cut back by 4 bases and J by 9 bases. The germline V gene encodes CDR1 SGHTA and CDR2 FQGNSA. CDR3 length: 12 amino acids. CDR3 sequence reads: CASSSYRGSYTF. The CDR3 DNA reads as TGTGCCAGCAGCTCCTACAGGGGAAGCTACACCTTC. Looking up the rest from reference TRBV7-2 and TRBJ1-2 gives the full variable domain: GAGVSQSPSNKVTEKGKDVELRCDPISGHTALYWYRQSLGQGLEFLIYFQGNSAPDKSGLPSDRFSAERTGGSVSTLTIQRTQQEDSAVYLCASSSYRGSYTFGSGTRLTVV.